The 10 T cell receptor beta chains listed next were all sequenced from one sample in a study of blood T cell repertoires in COVID-19. Profiled with immunoSEQ multiplex PCR; TCRdb holds only in-frame clones, not every one. The profile shows about 120,000 clones, about 78% of them singletons. Material: peripheral blood. The receptor set was obtained from a man between 65 and 85 years old with acute or convalescent COVID-19.

A few counts support this clone. This chain uses TRBV25-1 with TRBJ2-7, with 8 positions matching TRBD1. Looked up from germline, CDR1 is MGHDK and CDR2 is SYGVNS. V was clipped by 4 bases and J by 5 bases; unmatched bases: 7. CDR3 length equals 14 residues. The CDR3 spells CASSVDRVLHEQYF. In DNA form, the CDR3 reads TGTGCCAGCAGTGTGGACAGGGTTCTCCACGAGCAGTACTTC.

This clone was observed a single time. J is TRBJ2-5 and V is TRBV18; 9 positions match TRBD1. Germline CDR1 KGHSH, CDR2 LQKENI. Trimming removed 2 bases from V and 5 bases from J; junction bases left unmatched: 6. The length of the CDR3 is 15 residues. In nucleotides, the CDR3 is TGTGCCAGCTCACCAGATGGGGACAGGGTGGAGACCCAGTACTTC. Amino acids: CASSPDGDRVETQYF.

V is TRBV2 and J is TRBJ1-4; 8 bases are a match to TRBD1. The germline V gene has CDR1 SNHLY and CDR2 FYNNEI. The CDR3 consists of 15 residues. V shed 5 bases, J shed 5 bases, and the junction held 7 bases outside the gene matches. CDR3 bases: TGTGCCAGCAGTACCCAGGGGGCTGGGAATGAAAAACTGTTTTTT. It is translated as CASSTQGAGNEKLFF.

The chain links TRBV29-1 to TRBJ1-2; TRBD1 aligns across 9 bases. Germline V gives CDR1 SQVTM, CDR2 ANQGSEA. The CDR3 has 13 amino acids. V shed 6 bases, J shed 7 bases, and the junction held 9 bases outside the gene matches. The CDR3 nucleotides are TGCAGCGTGGAGACAGGGGGAATGTCTGGCTACACCTTC. Translated: CSVETGGMSGYTF.

The rearrangement uses TRBV19 and TRBJ1-3; 7 bases align to TRBD1. The V gene's germline CDR1 is LNHDA and CDR2 SQIVND (reference sequence). With 4 bases clipped from V and 7 bases from J, the junction kept 10 bases outside the gene matches. The CDR3 runs to 15 residues. The CDR3 loop reads CASSTLTGQRNTIYF. The CDR3 DNA follows: TGTGCCAGTAGTACACTGACAGGGCAAAGGAACACCATATATTTT.

This rearrangement joins TRBV6-5 to TRBJ1-2; possible D gene TRBD1, 5 bases. The CDR3 is 16 residues long. Trimming stripped 4 bases from V and 4 bases from J, with 19 bases between. CDR1 and CDR2 (germline): MNHEY, SVGAGI. CDR3: CASSSSPIDSLYGYTF. The CDR3 nucleotides are TGTGCCAGCAGTTCCTCCCCTATAGACAGTCTCTATGGCTACACCTTC.

The chain combines TRBV3-1 (or the pseudogene TRBV3-2) with TRBJ1-2, with TRBD1 as a possible D gene (5 bases). The CDR3 length is 15 residues. Germline CDR1 LGHDT, CDR2 YNNKEL (reference sequence). V was shortened by 0 bases and J by 4 bases, with 12 bases between the two germline ends. DNA for the CDR3: TGTGCCAGCAGCCAAGATGCGGACACGATCTATGGCTACACCTTC. Its protein product is CASSQDADTIYGYTF.

This rearrangement joins TRBV24-1 to TRBJ1-4, with 9 bases that match TRBD1. Germline V CDR1 and CDR2: KGHDR, SFDVKD. V was pared by 4 bases and J by 4 bases, with 12 bases of the junction left unmatched. There are 18 residues in the CDR3. The CDR3 DNA follows: TGTGCCACCAGTGACTCCCCGGGACAGGGTTTAGGTAATGAAAAACTGTTTTTT. This codes for CATSDSPGQGLGNEKLFF.

The chain joins TRBV6-5 to TRBJ1-2, with 7 bases fitting TRBD1. The germline gives CDR1 MNHEY, CDR2 SVGAGI. CDR3 length: 14 residues. Trimming at V came to 6 bases and at J to 1 base, leaving 5 bases not matched to a gene. The CDR3 spells CASRSRGVNYGYTF. The CDR3 coding sequence is TGTGCCAGCAGGAGCAGGGGGGTTAACTATGGCTACACCTTC.

The chain is built from TRBV18 and TRBJ2-2, with TRBD1 matching 7 bases. V lost 6 bases and J lost 6; bases outside the gene matches: 10. Germline CDR1 is KGHSH and CDR2 is LQKENI. CDR3 length: 15 residues. In DNA, the CDR3 is TGTGCCAGCTCCCCTCGACAGGGTAAAGCCGGGGAGCTGTTTTTT. This sequence encodes CASSPRQGKAGELFF.